A selection of T cell receptor beta chains follows, all from one sample in a study of cytomegalovirus exposure and HLA in healthy donors. Method: immunoSEQ multiplex PCR; TCRdb's copy keeps in-frame clones and lacks some. The repertoire holds 110,000 to 150,000 clones, with around 67% as singletons. The sample taken for sequencing was PBMCs. Source of these receptors: a man between 18 and 29 years old in good health and CMV-seropositive. Each CDR3 is given without its conserved first and last residue. Where a row states a size, it is once, few, many or the class of an expanded clone; other rows omit it.

size: few; V: TRBV7-9; CDR3: ASSLPGRNEKLF
size: -; V: TRBV10-2; CDR3: ASSPGIQTYEQY
size: -; V: TRBV6-1; CDR3: ASVAGPIYQPQH
size: few; V: TRBV18; CDR3: ASSPPGRGEQF
size: -; V: TRBV28; CDR3: ASSLFRGGGNTIY
size: -; V: TRBV5-8; CDR3: ASSLRSGANVLT
size: few; V: TRBV6-1; CDR3: ASSVPGTIPQH
size: -; V: TRBV30; CDR3: AWSSGTRYGYT
size: -; V: TRBV19; CDR3: ASSLLQRLADHTDTQY
size: -; V: TRBV6-1; CDR3: ASSEGGLAGSSYEQY
size: -; V: TRBV5-6; CDR3: ASSLNYEQY
size: -; V: TRBV29-1; CDR3: SVGGYSSYNEQF
size: -; V: TRBV5-1; CDR3: ASSLKPAAYGYT
size: -; V: TRBV7-3; CDR3: ASRRDRTDTQY
size: -; V: TRBV28; CDR3: ASSLFNRQETQY
size: -; V: TRBV6-5; CDR3: ASSYSQNTEAF
size: -; V: TRBV7-9; CDR3: ASSLEAGWATNEKLF
size: -; V: TRBV5-1; CDR3: ASSLGVRTEAF
size: -; V: TRBV28; CDR3: ASSLPGREGDEQY
size: once; V: TRBV19; CDR3: ASSIMDTRTDTQY
size: -; V: TRBV19; CDR3: ASSPPGLAYEQY
size: -; V: TRBV7-2; CDR3: ASSQEASGRAGETQY
size: -; V: TRBV5-6; CDR3: ASSWASGNTIY
size: -; V: TRBV5-1; CDR3: ASSGSGQGSSGYT
size: -; V: TRBV7-9; CDR3: ASSLPIQGDEQF
size: -; V: TRBV4-1; CDR3: ASSQRTGSSNQPQH
size: once; V: TRBV6-5; CDR3: ASTNQGYGYT
size: -; V: TRBV7-7; CDR3: ASSLWQGYEQY
size: -; V: TRBV14; CDR3: ASSPPMNTEAF
size: -; V: TRBV15; CDR3: ATSRELTVSDTQY
size: -; V: TRBV6-5; CDR3: ASSYIGTGLNTEAF
size: -; V: TRBV5-4; CDR3: ASRSAVGTDTQY
size: -; V: TRBV28; CDR3: ASSLVRGGRETQY
size: -; V: TRBV7-9; CDR3: ASTKGTSGGAGAF
size: -; V: TRBV10-3; CDR3: AISELRESNQPQH
size: -; V: TRBV5-1; CDR3: ASSWGQGNSGANVLT
size: -; V: TRBV4-1; CDR3: ASSQDAGNEQF
size: -; V: TRBV18; CDR3: ASSPGLAEETQY
size: -; V: TRBV7-2; CDR3: ASRVRAGGYEQY
size: few; V: TRBV5-6; CDR3: ASSDGTENQPQH
size: -; V: TRBV30; CDR3: AWRRDSTYGYT
size: -; V: TRBV10-3; CDR3: ATRTVSVTYNEQF
size: -; V: TRBV27; CDR3: ASSLGPRDYGYT
size: -; V: TRBV7-3; CDR3: ASSLLAGIQETQY
size: -; V: TRBV7-2; CDR3: ASSLAPVANYGYT
size: -; V: TRBV5-4; CDR3: ASSSTEKYEQY
size: -; V: TRBV28; CDR3: ASSTVAEGLRQPQH
size: -; V: TRBV6-6; CDR3: ASRIGSTGDQPQH